Listed here are 10 T cell receptor beta chains from one sample, sequenced in a study of regulatory T cells in long-lasting Graves disease. Time point here: newly diagnosed GD, antithyroid drugs for less than 3 months. Making the TCR library involved RNA that had been extracted from PBMCs. Through Arm-PCR of CDR3 regions and iRepertoire HTBI primers, TCR beta libraries were built. From the multiplex PCR reads, TCRdb called clonotypes with MiXCR, one entry per CDR3 protein. The sample holds 200,000 to 250,000 distinct CDR3 sequences, around 20% seen once. Material: peripheral blood mononuclear cells (PBMCs), obtained at new diagnosis, from a patient treated with antithyroid drugs. Source of these receptors: a female donor with Graves disease.

The table lists this clonotype with many counts. The rearrangement uses TRBV5-1 and TRBJ2-2; D may be TRBD1 or TRBD2 (5 bases each). Germline CDR1 reads SGHRS; CDR2 reads YFSETQ. Deletions cut 4 bases from V and 7 bases from J, with 11 bases between. The CDR3 extends over 13 amino acids. CDR3 sequence (DNA): TGCGCCAGCAGCGTGGGGACGGTCGGGGAGCTGTTTTTT. Translated: CASSVGTVGELFF.

This clonotype turned up a few times. Because the CDR3 is missing its conserved closing phenylalanine or tryptophan, this is likely a read error. The J gene is TRBJ2-7, the V gene TRBV12-3 or TRBV12-4; D perhaps matches TRBD1 (6 bases). Between the trimmed V and J ends, which lost 5 bases and 1 base, there was a span of 12 bases. The CDR3 contains 14 residues. The CDR3 DNA reads as TGTGCCAGCAGTAGGGACACTAAGTCCTACGAGCAGTACCTC. The encoded protein is CASSRDTKSYEQYL.

This clonotype was seen more than once but under ten times. This sequence joins TRBV9 and TRBJ2-7, with D perhaps matching TRBD1 or TRBD2 (5 bases each). Germline CDR1 and CDR2: SGDLS and YYNGEE. V was trimmed by 0 bases and J by 2 bases, leaving 9 bases between them. The CDR3 consists of 14 residues. The CDR3 reads CASSVEGRPYEQYF. As DNA, the CDR3 is TGTGCCAGCAGCGTAGAGGGACGGCCCTACGAGCAGTACTTC.

This clonotype has at least ten counts. The chain carries TRBV20-1 and TRBJ2-3, with a possible D match to TRBD1 (5 bases). The CDR3 covers 13 residues. The V and J ends lost 3 bases and 0 bases respectively, with 7 bases between them. CDR1 and CDR2 (germline): DFQATT, SNEGSKA (reference sequence). The chain's CDR3 is CSARTESTDTQYF. The CDR3 nucleotides read TGCAGTGCTAGGACAGAAAGCACAGATACGCAGTATTTT.

This clonotype was picked up many times. The chain is built from TRBV18 and TRBJ1-1, with D possibly matching TRBD1 (6 bases). From germline, CDR1 is KGHSH and CDR2 LQKENI. V was trimmed by 6 bases and J by 1 base, leaving 15 bases between them. CDR3 length: 15 residues. DNA of the CDR3: TGTGCCAGCTCGCAAAAAGGGGGAGGGAACACTGAAGCTTTCTTT. Amino acid sequence: CASSQKGGGNTEAFF.

This clonotype was detected ten times or more. The rearrangement uses TRBV18 and TRBJ2-1; 9 bases map to TRBD1. This CDR3 is built from 16 residues. From germline, CDR1 is KGHSH and CDR2 LQKENI. V was clipped by 5 bases and J by 5 bases; unmatched bases: 10. CDR3 sequence: CASSIEGQGFDNEQFF. The CDR3 coding sequence is TGTGCCAGCTCAATAGAGGGACAGGGTTTCGACAATGAGCAGTTCTTC.

This clonotype was counted many times. A read error may be the cause here, since a much bigger clone is one base away. V gene TRBV3-1 combines with J gene TRBJ1-2; TRBD1 is a possible D gene (5 bases). Germline V CDR1 and CDR2: LGHDT, YNNKEL (reference sequence). This CDR3 is built from 13 residues. The CDR3 nucleotides read TGTACCAGCAGCGCCCCCGGGACGGATGGCTACACCTTC. It translates to CTSSAPGTDGYTF.

This clonotype was seen ten or more times. The V gene is TRBV5-1, the J gene TRBJ2-2; no firm D call. The CDR3 has 14 residues. V lost 2 bases to trimming and J lost 0 bases, with 5 bases between them. Looked up from germline, CDR1 is SGHRS and CDR2 is YFSETQ. The DNA for the CDR3 is TGCGCCAGCAGCTTCCAGTCGAACACCGGGGAGCTGTTTTTT. It is translated as CASSFQSNTGELFF.

This clonotype was counted at least ten times. CDR3 DNA: TGTGCCAGCAGCATGGAGGGGCGAGTTGGCTACACCTTC. It yields the protein CASSMEGRVGYTF. The chain joins TRBV7-9 to TRBJ1-2; possibly TRBD1 for D (5 bases). The CDR3 extends over 13 amino acids. Deletions cut 5 bases from V and 7 bases from J, with 14 bases between. CDR1 and CDR2 (germline): SEHNR, FQNEAQ (reference sequence).

This clonotype has ten or more counts. This chain joins TRBV6-1 and TRBJ2-3; no definite D call. CDR1 and CDR2 from the germline V gene are MNHNS and SASEGT. V was pared by 6 bases and J by 0 bases, with 4 bases between. This CDR3 is 12 amino acids long. CDR3 sequence: CASRVSTDTQYF. In DNA, the CDR3 is TGTGCCAGCAGAGTTAGCACAGATACGCAGTATTTT.